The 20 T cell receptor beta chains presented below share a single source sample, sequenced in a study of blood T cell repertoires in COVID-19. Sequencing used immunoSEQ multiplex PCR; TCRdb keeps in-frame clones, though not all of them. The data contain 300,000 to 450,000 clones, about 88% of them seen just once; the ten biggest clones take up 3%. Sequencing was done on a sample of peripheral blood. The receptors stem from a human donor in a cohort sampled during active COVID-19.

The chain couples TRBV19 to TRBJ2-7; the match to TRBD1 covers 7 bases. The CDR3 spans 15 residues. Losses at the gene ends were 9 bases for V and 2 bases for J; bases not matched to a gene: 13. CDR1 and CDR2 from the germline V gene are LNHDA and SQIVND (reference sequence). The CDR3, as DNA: TGTGCCAGCTCAGGGGTGACAGGGATGACCTACGAGCAGTACTTC. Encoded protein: CASSGVTGMTYEQYF.

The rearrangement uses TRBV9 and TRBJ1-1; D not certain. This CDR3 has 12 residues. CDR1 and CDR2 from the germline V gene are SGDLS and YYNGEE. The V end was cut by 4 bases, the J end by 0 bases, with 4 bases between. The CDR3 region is CASSRVNTEAFF. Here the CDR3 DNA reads TGTGCCAGCAGCCGGGTGAACACTGAAGCTTTCTTT.

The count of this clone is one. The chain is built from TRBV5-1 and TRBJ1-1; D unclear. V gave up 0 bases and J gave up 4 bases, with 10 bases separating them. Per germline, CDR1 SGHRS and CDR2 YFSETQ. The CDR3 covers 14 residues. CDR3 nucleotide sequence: TGCGCCAGCAGCTTGGTATTCCCCCTCACTGAAGCTTTCTTT. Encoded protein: CASSLVFPLTEAFF.

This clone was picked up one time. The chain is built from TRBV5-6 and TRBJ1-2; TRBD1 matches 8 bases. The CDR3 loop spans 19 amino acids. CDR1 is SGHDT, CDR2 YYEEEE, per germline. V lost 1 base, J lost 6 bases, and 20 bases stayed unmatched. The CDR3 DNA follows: TGTGCCAGCAGCTTGTTCCCAATCATGTCGGCAGGGGGCGCGGATGGCTACACCTTC. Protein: CASSLFPIMSAGGADGYTF.

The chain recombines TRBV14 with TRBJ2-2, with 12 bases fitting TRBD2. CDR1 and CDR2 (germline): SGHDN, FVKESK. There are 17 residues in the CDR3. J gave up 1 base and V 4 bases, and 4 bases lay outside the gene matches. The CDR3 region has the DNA TGTGCCAGCAGCCGGCTAGCGGGGGGGATGAACACCGGGGAGCTGTTTTTT. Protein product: CASSRLAGGMNTGELFF.

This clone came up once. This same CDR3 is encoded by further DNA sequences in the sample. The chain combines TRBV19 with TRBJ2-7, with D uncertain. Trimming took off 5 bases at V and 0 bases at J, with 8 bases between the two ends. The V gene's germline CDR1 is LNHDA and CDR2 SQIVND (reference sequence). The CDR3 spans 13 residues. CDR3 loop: CASSAGSSYEQYF. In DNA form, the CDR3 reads TGTGCCAGTAGTGCAGGAAGCTCCTACGAGCAGTACTTC.

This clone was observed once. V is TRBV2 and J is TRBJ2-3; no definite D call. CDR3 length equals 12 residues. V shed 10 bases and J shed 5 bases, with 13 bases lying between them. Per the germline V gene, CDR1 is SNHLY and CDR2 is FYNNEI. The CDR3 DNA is TGTGCCACCTTGGCCCCCGAAGATACGCAGTATTTT. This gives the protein CATLAPEDTQYF.

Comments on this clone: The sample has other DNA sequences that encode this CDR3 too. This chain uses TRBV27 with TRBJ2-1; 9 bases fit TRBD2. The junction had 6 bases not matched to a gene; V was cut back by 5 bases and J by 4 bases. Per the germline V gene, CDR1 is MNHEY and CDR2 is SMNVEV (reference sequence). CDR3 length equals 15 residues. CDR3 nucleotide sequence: TGTGCCAGCAGTCTTCTAGCGGGACAATACAATGAGCAGTTCTTC. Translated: CASSLLAGQYNEQFF.

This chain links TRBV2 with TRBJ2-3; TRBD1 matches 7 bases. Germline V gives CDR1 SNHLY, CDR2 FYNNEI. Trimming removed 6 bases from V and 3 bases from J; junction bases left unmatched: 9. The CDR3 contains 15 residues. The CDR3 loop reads CASSFRGLRTDTQYF. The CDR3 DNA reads TGTGCCAGCAGCTTTAGGGGGCTGAGGACAGATACGCAGTATTTT.

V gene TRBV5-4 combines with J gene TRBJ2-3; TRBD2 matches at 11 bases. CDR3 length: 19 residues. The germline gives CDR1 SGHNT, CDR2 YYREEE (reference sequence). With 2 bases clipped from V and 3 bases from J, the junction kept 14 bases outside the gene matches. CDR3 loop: CASSLAHSGGAYGTDTQYF. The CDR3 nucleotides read TGTGCCAGCAGCTTAGCACATAGCGGGGGGGCATACGGGACAGATACGCAGTATTTT.

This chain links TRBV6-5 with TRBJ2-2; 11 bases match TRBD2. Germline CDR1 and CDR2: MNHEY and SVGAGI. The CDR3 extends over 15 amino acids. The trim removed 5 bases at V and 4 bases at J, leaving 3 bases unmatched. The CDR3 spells CASSPSGGITGELFF. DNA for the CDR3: TGTGCCAGCAGTCCTAGCGGGGGGATCACCGGGGAGCTGTTTTTT.

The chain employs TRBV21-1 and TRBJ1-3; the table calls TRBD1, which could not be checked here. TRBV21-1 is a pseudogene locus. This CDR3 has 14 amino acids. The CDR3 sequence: CASSFGRSGNTIYF. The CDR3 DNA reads TGTGCCAGCAGCTTTGGCCGCTCTGGAAACACCATATATTTT.

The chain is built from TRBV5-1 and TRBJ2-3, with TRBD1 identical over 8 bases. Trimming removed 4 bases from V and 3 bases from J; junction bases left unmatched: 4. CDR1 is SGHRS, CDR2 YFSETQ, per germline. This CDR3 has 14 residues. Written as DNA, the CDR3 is TGCGCCAGCAGCCGACAGGGGCAAACAGATACGCAGTATTTT. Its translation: CASSRQGQTDTQYF.

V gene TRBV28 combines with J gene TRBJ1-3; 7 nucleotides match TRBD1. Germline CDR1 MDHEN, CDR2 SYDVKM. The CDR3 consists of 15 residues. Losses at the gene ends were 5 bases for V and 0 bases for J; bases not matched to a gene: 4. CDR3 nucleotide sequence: TGTGCCAGCAGTCGGACAGGCCTCTCTGGAAACACCATATATTTT. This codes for CASSRTGLSGNTIYF. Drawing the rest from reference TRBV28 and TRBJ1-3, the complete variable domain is DVKVTQSSRYLVKRTGEKVFLECVQDMDHENMFWYRQDPGLGLRLIYFSYDVKMKEKGDIPEGYSVSREKKERFSLILESASTNQTSMYLCASSRTGLSGNTIYFGEGSWLTVV.

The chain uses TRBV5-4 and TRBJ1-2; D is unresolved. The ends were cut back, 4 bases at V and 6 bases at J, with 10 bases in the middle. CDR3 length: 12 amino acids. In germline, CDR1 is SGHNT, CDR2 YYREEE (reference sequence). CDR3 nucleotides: TGTGCCAGCAGCATGGGGAGGGATGGCTACACCTTC. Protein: CASSMGRDGYTF.

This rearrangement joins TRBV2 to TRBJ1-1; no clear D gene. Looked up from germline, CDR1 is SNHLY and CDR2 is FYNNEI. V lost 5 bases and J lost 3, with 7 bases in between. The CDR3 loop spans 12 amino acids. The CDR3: CASSLLYTEAFF. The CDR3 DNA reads TGTGCCAGCAGTCTACTTTACACTGAAGCTTTCTTT.

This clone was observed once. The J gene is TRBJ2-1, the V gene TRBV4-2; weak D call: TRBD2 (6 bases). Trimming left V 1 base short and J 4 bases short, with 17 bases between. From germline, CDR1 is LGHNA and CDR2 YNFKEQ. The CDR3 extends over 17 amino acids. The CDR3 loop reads CASSQVGRRAPYNEQFF. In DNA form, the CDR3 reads TGTGCCAGCAGCCAAGTCGGGCGGAGGGCGCCGTACAATGAGCAGTTCTTC.

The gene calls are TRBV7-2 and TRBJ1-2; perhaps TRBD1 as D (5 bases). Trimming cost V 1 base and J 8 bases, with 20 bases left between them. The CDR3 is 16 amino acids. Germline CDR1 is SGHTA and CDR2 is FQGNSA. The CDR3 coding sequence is TGTGCCAGCAGCTTAGTCCCGGGAGACACTGGGGGGGGCTACACCTTC. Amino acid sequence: CASSLVPGDTGGGYTF.

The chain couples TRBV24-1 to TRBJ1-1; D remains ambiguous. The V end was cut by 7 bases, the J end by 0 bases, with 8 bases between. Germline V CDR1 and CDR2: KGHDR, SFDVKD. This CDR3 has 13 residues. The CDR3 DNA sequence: TGTGCCACCAGGGGAGATGTGAACACTGAAGCTTTCTTT. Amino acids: CATRGDVNTEAFF.

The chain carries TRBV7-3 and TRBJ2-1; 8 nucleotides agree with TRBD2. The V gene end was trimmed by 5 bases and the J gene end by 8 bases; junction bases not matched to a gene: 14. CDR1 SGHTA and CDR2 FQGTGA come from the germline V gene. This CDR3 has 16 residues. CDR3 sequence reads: CASSPSLSGTFDEQFF. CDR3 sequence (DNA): TGTGCCAGCAGCCCGTCCCTTAGCGGGACGTTCGATGAGCAGTTCTTC.